The TCR beta chain under discussion was sequenced for a study of blood T cells in healthy people across ages (dated by TCRdb to the mid-2010s). General notes on the study: In model experiments, template switching captured about one uniquely barcoded TCR beta cDNA molecule for every two T cells. Donors were grouped into four age groups: young (average roughly 15 years), middle-aged (39), aged (about 59) and long-lived (just over 80). Using deep sequencing normalized with unique cDNA molecular identifiers, the study measured how TCR beta repertoire diversity changes with age. Using the same blood draw, the study looked at two additional independent replicas of 1 million unique cDNA reads for two donors, one aged 18 to 30 and the other aged 80 or older. To avoid experimental bias, donors of different ages were spread randomly across the sequencing lanes. Broad study findings and their caveats: The long-lived group showed more naive CD4+ T cells, fewer expanded clones and increased TCR diversity than the aged group, suggesting age selection. The CMV infection status of donors was not known, potentially confounding age-related changes in expanded clonotypes. Observed TCR beta diversity correlated strongly with the percentage of naive T cells measured by flow cytometry. Since profiling was done on bulk unsorted PBMCs, naive and antigen-experienced compartments could not be conclusively compared. Estimates of total diversity from one million sequenced T cells were regarded as lower bounds and underestimates. As age increased, observed TCR beta diversity per million T cells dropped in a roughly linear way, and a significant reduction was already evident by age 40.

Receptor amplification or capture employed 5' RACE. For sequencing, an Illumina HiSeq 2500 was employed. A second PCR of roughly 7 to 11 cycles was performed with a sample-barcoded 5' primer and a J-beta primer mix. A unique molecular identifier was introduced onto each TCR beta cDNA molecule by a template-switch 5' adaptor carrying 12 random nucleotides. At least 3 million CDR3-containing paired-end reads were obtained from each sample. The Mint cDNA synthesis kit, primed by a TRBC-specific oligonucleotide, was used to synthesize first-strand cDNA from all RNA. All cDNA was treated with uracil-DNA glycosylase and then went through a first 18-cycle PCR with the universal primers M1SS and BC2_uni_R. As for the authors' bioinformatics: Each sample was normalized by randomly selecting 1 million high-quality reads, each carrying a distinct molecular identifier. Reads sharing molecular identifiers were discarded rather than binned into consensus sequences. MiTCR, run with a Q25 quality threshold and the strictest error-elimination algorithm, handled CDR3 identification, clonotype clustering and error correction. A nonparametric unseen species model using Euler transformation provided a lower-bound estimate of total TCR beta diversity. TCRdb trimmed public reads at Q25 via fastp, called clones via MiXCR and kept in-frame beta chains. Every entry covers one CDR3 protein and lists the most common genes and DNA from its rows. Clone size and V and J calls follow TCRdb, not the original study. Within this sample are about 1 million distinct CDR3 sequences, with more than 40% of them counted one time only. The top ten constitute about 19% of the sample.

The germline ends are 12 bases apart after V is trimmed by 4 bases and J by 1 base. The cysteine opens and the phenylalanine closes a CDR3 of 14 amino acids. The CDR3 DNA has 42 bases and is translated from base 1. CDR1 and CDR2 were assigned from the germline V gene as SGHRS and YFSETQ. Donors were 39 systemically healthy Caucasian individuals from Russia aged roughly 6 to 100 years. Each donor gave about 10 milliliters of peripheral blood, drawn into EDTA-treated Vacutainer tubes. Ficoll-Paque density-gradient centrifugation was used to isolate PBMCs, with at least 6 million per sample. Total RNA was extracted from PBMCs with Trizol reagent, with at least 5 micrograms obtained per sample. For every donor, flow cytometry on a PBMC aliquot measured the percentage of naive CD45RAhigh/CD27high T cells. To note about this clonotype: Its specific antigen is unknown. Base qualities are not at hand, and no much larger clone is one base apart.

This TCR derives from a woman aged 55-70 years in good health. Material for sequencing was blood. The rearrangement combines TRBV5-1 with TRBJ2-7; TRBD2 might be the D gene, on 5 matching bases. In nucleotide form, the sequence is TGCGCCAGCAGCCCGGACTGGCGATCCTACGAGCAGTACTTC. It is translated as CASSPDWRSYEQYF.